These 20 T cell receptor beta chains share one sample of origin, sequenced in a study of shared clonotypes between healthy human individuals. Produced via immunoSEQ multiplex PCR; TCRdb's table is partial and in-frame only. The sample records a few million clones, around 95% being singletons. Sequenced material: naive CD4+ T cells sorted from blood. Subset indicated: CD45RA+ positively selected. These receptors all stem from a man between 18 and 29 years old in good health.

The CDR3 spells CASSLGGPGANYGYTF. The CDR3 DNA is TGCGCCAGCAGCTTGGGGGGGCCAGGGGCCAACTATGGCTACACCTTC. The genes are TRBV5-1 and TRBJ1-2; D may be TRBD1 (6 bases). Trimming removed 0 bases at V and 2 bases at J, with 14 bases between. Per germline, CDR1 SGHRS and CDR2 YFSETQ. There are 16 residues in the CDR3.

This clone has just a few counts. The chain joins TRBV2 to TRBJ1-2; no clear D. The V gene's germline CDR1 is SNHLY and CDR2 FYNNEI. The V gene lost 2 bases and the J gene lost 1 base, with 8 bases spanning the gap. There are 14 residues in the CDR3. CDR3: CASSEFPDNYGYTF. The CDR3 nucleotides read TGTGCCAGCAGTGAATTTCCGGATAACTATGGCTACACCTTC.

Note on this clone: Other DNA sequences in this sample translate to the same CDR3. The genes are TRBV7-2 and TRBJ2-5, with TRBD2 matching 8 bases. CDR1 is SGHTA and CDR2 is FQGNSA in the germline V gene. CDR3 size: 14 residues. V trimming: 4 bases; J trimming: 4 bases; junction bases outside the gene matches: 5. CDR3 DNA sequence: TGTGCCAGCAGCTCAGGTCTAGCGGGAGAGACCCAGTACTTC. Its protein is CASSSGLAGETQYF.

The chain uses TRBV6-5 and TRBJ2-1; D is unresolved. Trimming removed 10 bases from V and 2 bases from J, with 12 bases in between. Germline assignment: CDR1 MNHEY and CDR2 SVGAGI. CDR3 length: 13 amino acids. This chain's CDR3 is CATAPLAYNEQFF. As DNA, the CDR3 is TGTGCCACCGCACCTCTAGCCTACAATGAGCAGTTCTTC.

V and J are TRBV9 and TRBJ2-3, with a weak D call TRBD2 (6 bases). The CDR3 spans 15 residues. The germline V gene has CDR1 SGDLS and CDR2 YYNGEE. The V end lost 0 bases, the J end lost 3 bases, and 11 bases lay between the germline ends. CDR3 region: CASSVAVLATDTQYF. The CDR3 nucleotides read TGTGCCAGCAGCGTAGCGGTACTAGCTACAGATACGCAGTATTTT.

The chain couples TRBV28 to TRBJ1-3; D is ambiguous. Trimming left V 1 base short and J 1 base short, with 5 bases between. CDR1 and CDR2 from the germline V gene are MDHEN and SYDVKM. The CDR3 consists of 14 residues. The DNA of the CDR3 is TGTGCCAGCAGTTTATACGGATCTGGAAACACCATATATTTT. Translated, it gives CASSLYGSGNTIYF.

Only a few counts were recorded for this clone. The rearrangement links TRBV6-1 to TRBJ1-1; D perhaps matches TRBD1 (5 bases). The CDR3 has 15 amino acids. V was cut by 5 bases and J by 1 base, with 14 bases left in between. Germline CDR1 is MNHNS and CDR2 is SASEGT. As DNA, the CDR3 is TGTGCCAGCAGTCTCAGGGATGGAGCGAACACTGAAGCTTTCTTT. Translated: CASSLRDGANTEAFF.

Regarding this clone: The sample has other DNA sequences that encode this CDR3 too. The J gene is TRBJ1-1, the V gene TRBV5-4; TRBD1 matches 7 bases. The CDR3 has 15 residues. Germline CDR1 is SGHNT and CDR2 is YYREEE (reference sequence). Losses at the gene ends were 1 base for V and 0 bases for J; bases not matched to a gene: 3. Written as DNA, the CDR3 is TGTGCCAGCAGCTTGCCGGGACAGATGAACACTGAAGCTTTCTTT. Translated: CASSLPGQMNTEAFF.

This chain links TRBV19 with TRBJ1-5; D is unresolved. Germline V gene data show CDR1 as LNHDA and CDR2 as SQIVND (reference sequence). V gave up 0 bases and J gave up 4 bases, with 7 bases separating them. This CDR3 region has 14 residues. The CDR3: CASSIDSLNQPQHF. For the CDR3, the DNA is TGTGCCAGTAGTATAGATTCCCTGAATCAGCCCCAGCATTTT.

This sequence joins TRBV9 and TRBJ1-1, with D perhaps TRBD1 (6 bases). Germline CDR1 is SGDLS and CDR2 is YYNGEE. V was cut by 4 bases and J by 1 base, with 14 bases left in between. CDR3 length: 15 amino acids. The CDR3 here is CASSPTIGGNTEAFF. The CDR3 coding sequence is TGTGCCAGCAGCCCGACGATAGGGGGGAACACTGAAGCTTTCTTT.

The chain uses TRBV10-3 and TRBJ1-2; 7 bases are a match to TRBD1. V dropped 2 bases and J dropped 4; count of bases not matched to a gene: 4. CDR3 size: 14 residues. CDR1 and CDR2 (germline): ENHRY, SYGVKD. CDR3: CAISERTGTYGYTF. The CDR3 nucleotides read TGTGCCATCAGTGAGCGGACAGGAACCTATGGCTACACCTTC.

This CDR3 is CASSARQGVGETQYF. Written as DNA, the CDR3 is TGTGCCAGCAGCGCCCGACAGGGGGTGGGGGAGACCCAGTACTTC. V gene TRBV9 combines with J gene TRBJ2-5; 9 bases agree with TRBD1. The junction had 8 bases not matched to a gene; V was cut back by 3 bases and J by 5 bases. Germline V gene lookup returns CDR1 SGDLS and CDR2 YYNGEE. CDR3 length: 15 residues.

In the case of this clone: An end of the junction does not agree with germline; a read error may underlie this. V usage is TRBV5-1 and J usage is TRBJ2-5; TRBD1 matches at 7 bases. Germline V gene lookup returns CDR1 SGHRS and CDR2 YFSETQ. The CDR3 is 15 residues long. The CDR3 sequence is CASSLEGARGETQNF. The CDR3 bases are TGCGCCAGCAGCTTGGAGGGGGCGCGAGGAGAGACCCAGAACTTC.

CDR3 DNA: TGTGCTTGTTCCGGGACAGCTTCTGGGGCCAACGTCCTGACTTTC. Its translation is CACSGTASGANVLTF. This chain joins TRBV12-5 and TRBJ2-6; 7 bases map to TRBD1. Germline CDR1 is LGHNT and CDR2 is FRNRAP. V gave up 11 bases and J gave up 1 base; unmatched junction bases: 8. There are 15 residues in the CDR3.

V gene TRBV30 combines with J gene TRBJ1-1, with D uncertain. The CDR3 sequence is 13 residues long. V dropped 3 bases and J dropped 0 bases, with 8 bases sitting between them. Germline V gene data show CDR1 as GTSNPN and CDR2 as SVGIG (reference sequence). CDR3 DNA sequence: TGTGCCTGGAGCCACACGATGAACACTGAAGCTTTCTTT. Amino acids: CAWSHTMNTEAFF.

The chain couples TRBV28 to TRBJ2-1; 8 bases fit TRBD2. Per the germline V gene, CDR1 is MDHEN and CDR2 is SYDVKM. The CDR3 has 15 residues. V shed 2 bases and J 9 bases; nucleotides not matched to a gene: 9. The CDR3 reads CASSLPGLVRIEQFF. DNA of the CDR3: TGTGCCAGCAGTTTACCGGGACTAGTCCGGATTGAGCAGTTCTTC.

The genes are TRBV5-8 and TRBJ2-3; a possible D gene is TRBD1 (5 bases). In germline, CDR1 is SGHTS, CDR2 YDEGEE. Trimming cost V 3 bases and J 5 bases, with 10 bases left between them. The CDR3 runs 13 residues. This CDR3 is CASSWGDRDTQYF. CDR3 nucleotides: TGTGCCAGCAGCTGGGGCGACAGAGATACGCAGTATTTT.

This clone has just a few counts. The chain joins TRBV6-5 to TRBJ1-6; D gene unclear. V was pared by 5 bases and J by 7 bases, with 15 bases between. Germline V lookup: CDR1 MNHEY, CDR2 SVGAGI. The length of the CDR3 is 15 residues. This CDR3 reads CASSPVTVVNSPLHF. CDR3 sequence (DNA): TGTGCCAGCAGTCCGGTGACCGTGGTCAATTCACCCCTCCACTTT.

On this clone: The sample holds other DNA sequences that translate to the same CDR3. The V and J genes are TRBV7-8 and TRBJ2-7; D is perhaps TRBD2 (7 bases). Germline V gene data show CDR1 as SGHVS and CDR2 as FQNEAQ. V was cut by 3 bases and J by 3 bases, with 9 bases left in between. The CDR3 contains 13 residues. The CDR3 loop reads CASSLGGRYEQYF. The CDR3 region has the DNA TGTGCCAGCAGCTTGGGGGGGCGCTACGAGCAGTACTTC. The full variable domain, in which reference TRBV7-8 and TRBJ2-7 provide the parts outside the CDR3, is GAGVSQSPRYKVAKRGQDVALRCDPISGHVSLFWYQQALGQGPEFLTYFQNEAQLDKSGLPSDRFFAERPEGSVSTLKIQRTQQEDSAVYLCASSLGGRYEQYFGPGTRLTVT.

This sequence joins TRBV5-5 and TRBJ2-7; D may be TRBD1 (6 bases). Germline CDR1 and CDR2: SGHKS and YYEKEE (reference sequence). This CDR3 is 16 amino acids long. V lost 4 bases and J lost 1, with 18 bases in between. The CDR3 bases are TGTGCCAGCAGCGCTTACTTCGGGACACTGTCCTACGAGCAGTACTTC. It translates to CASSAYFGTLSYEQYF.